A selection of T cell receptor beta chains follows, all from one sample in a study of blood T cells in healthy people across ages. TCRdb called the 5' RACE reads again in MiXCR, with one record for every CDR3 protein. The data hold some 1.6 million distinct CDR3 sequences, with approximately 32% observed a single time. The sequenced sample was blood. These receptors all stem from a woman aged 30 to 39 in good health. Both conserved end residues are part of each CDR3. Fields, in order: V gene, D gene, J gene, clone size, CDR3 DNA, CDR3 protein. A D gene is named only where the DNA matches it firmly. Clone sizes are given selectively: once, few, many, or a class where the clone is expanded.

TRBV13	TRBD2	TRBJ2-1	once	TGTGCCAGCAGGAAGGGACTAGCGGGTCCGTCCCGCAATGAGCAGTTCTTC	CASRKGLAGPSRNEQFF
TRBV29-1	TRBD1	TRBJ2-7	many	TGCAGCGTTGAACTGGGGACAGGGGGACGATCAGCCTACGAGCAGTACTTC	CSVELGTGGRSAYEQYF
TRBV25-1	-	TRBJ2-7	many	TGTGCCAGCGGACAGCTCCTCTCCTACGAGCAGTACTTC	CASGQLLSYEQYF
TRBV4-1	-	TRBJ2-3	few	TGCGCCAGCAGCCAAGAATGGCAACTAGGGTTGTATACGCAGTATTTT	CASSQEWQLGLYTQYF
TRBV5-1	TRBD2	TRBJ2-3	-	TGCGCCAGCAGCATAGGACTAGCGTCAGATACGCAGTATTTT	CASSIGLASDTQYF
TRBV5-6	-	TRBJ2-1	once	TGTGCCAGCAGCTCTCGGCTCCGGAGTGGTAATGAGCAGTTCTTC	CASSSRLRSGNEQFF
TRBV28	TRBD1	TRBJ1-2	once	TGTGCCAGCAGGACTCCTAGGCCAGGGGGAACGGGTGGCTACACCTTC	CASRTPRPGGTGGYTF
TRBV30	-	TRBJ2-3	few	TGTGCCTGGAGTGCCGCCGGGGGTACGCAGTATTTT	CAWSAAGGTQYF
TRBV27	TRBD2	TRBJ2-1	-	TGTGCCAGCAGCAAAGGACTAGCGGGCTCCTACAATGAGCAGTTCTTC	CASSKGLAGSYNEQFF
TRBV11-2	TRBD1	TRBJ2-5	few	TGTGCCAGCAGCTTAGGGGACAGGGCGGAGACCCAGTACTTC	CASSLGDRAETQYF
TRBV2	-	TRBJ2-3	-	TGTGCCAGCAGCTGGAACTCCCCTAGCACAGATACGCAGTATTTT	CASSWNSPSTDTQYF
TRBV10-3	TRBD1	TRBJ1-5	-	TGTGCCATCAGCGAGACAGGGGGTGCTCAGCCCCAGCATTTT	CAISETGGAQPQHF
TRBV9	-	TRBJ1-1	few	TGTGCCAGCAGCGCCACAACAAGTTCAGGCACTGAAGCTTTCTTT	CASSATTSSGTEAFF
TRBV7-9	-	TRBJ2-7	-	TGTGCCAGCAGCTCGGGACTCTTGTCCCACGAGCAGTACTTC	CASSSGLLSHEQYF
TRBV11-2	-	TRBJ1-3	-	TGTGCCAGCACCGCGGCCCAGGGAAACACCATATATTTT	CASTAAQGNTIYF
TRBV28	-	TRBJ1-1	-	TGTGCCAGCAGAACGAGAGTGACAGATGAAGCTTTCTTT	CASRTRVTDEAFF
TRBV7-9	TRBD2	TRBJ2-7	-	TGTGCCAGCAGCCCCCAGCGGGGGCCCAGCTCCTACGAGCGGTACTTC	CASSPQRGPSSYERYF
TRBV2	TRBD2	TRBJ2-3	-	TGTGCCAGCAGTGAAAAGTCTAGCGGGATCGGTCTGGGTACGGATACGCAGTATTTT	CASSEKSSGIGLGTDTQYF